This TCR beta chain was identified in a study of graft-versus-host responses after intestinal transplantation. Measured with immunoSEQ multiplex PCR; TCRdb has only the in-frame clones, and not every one. This table holds under 90,000 clones, nearly 90% found once. As concerns this clone: No antigen is known for it.

Germline V gives CDR1 MGHRA, CDR2 YSYEKL. V lost 3 bases to trimming and J lost 2 bases; unmatched junction nucleotides: 4. The CDR3 runs to 15 residues. The chain recombines TRBV4-1 with TRBJ2-5, with TRBD1 matching 9 bases. The sample here was unstimulated CD8+ T cells sorted from spleen or lymph node cells, taken before transplant. This sequence originates from a human donor who was the organ donor for an intestinal transplant. The CDR3 bases are TGCGCCAGCAGCCATTGGGACAGGGTACAAGAGACCCAGTACTTC. Translation gives CASSHWDRVQETQYF.